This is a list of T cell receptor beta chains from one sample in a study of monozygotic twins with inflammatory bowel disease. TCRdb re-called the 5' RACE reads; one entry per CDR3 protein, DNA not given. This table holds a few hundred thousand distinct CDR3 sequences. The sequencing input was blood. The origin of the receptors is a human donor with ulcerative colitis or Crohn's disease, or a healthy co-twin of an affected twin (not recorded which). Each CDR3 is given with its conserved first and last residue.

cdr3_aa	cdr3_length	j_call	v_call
CASSLDTENTEAFF	14	TRBJ1-1	TRBV5-6
CAPRTGGHATEAFF	14	TRBJ1-1	TRBV21-1
CSATPLRGNNEQFF	14	TRBJ2-1	TRBV20-1
CASSQGGRSYNEQFF	15	TRBJ2-1	TRBV3-1
CASSSRRSSYNEQFF	15	TRBJ2-1	TRBV12-3/TRBV12-4
CASSPGSGAIYEQYF	15	TRBJ2-7	TRBV18
CASSQYSRRRGGELFF	16	TRBJ2-2	TRBV14
CASSVISGKNTGELFF	16	TRBJ2-2	TRBV5-1
CATSRESEQFF	11	TRBJ2-1	TRBV15
CASTLRGGYSGNTIYF	16	TRBJ1-3	TRBV12-3/TRBV12-4
CASSLRTGGVNTEAFF	16	TRBJ1-1	TRBV7-2
CASSLGGQYTDTQYF	15	TRBJ2-3	TRBV7-3
CASSWQGHGGYTF	13	TRBJ1-2	TRBV5-8
CASSRGGADTQYF	13	TRBJ2-3	TRBV5-4
CASSQSPGRGGNTEAFF	17	TRBJ1-1	TRBV4-2
CATSSGSNTGELFF	14	TRBJ2-2	TRBV24-1
CSARSPETYNEQFF	14	TRBJ2-1	TRBV20-1
CASRPTGEGTEAFF	14	TRBJ1-1	TRBV12-3/TRBV12-4
CATRRGLAEAFF	12	TRBJ1-1	TRBV18
CASSLVVGYNEQFF	14	TRBJ2-1	TRBV7-9
CASSFYRAYNSPLHF	15	TRBJ1-6	TRBV27
CSARDISGVGSPLHF	15	TRBJ1-6	TRBV20-1
CASSLSSEDYEQYF	14	TRBJ2-7	TRBV11-2
CSARESGSSYEQYF	14	TRBJ2-7	TRBV20-1
CASTAPSGINTGELFF	16	TRBJ2-2	TRBV4-1
CASSLVAGSSSPLHF	15	TRBJ1-6	TRBV5-1
CASSSGSLSTDTQYF	15	TRBJ2-3	TRBV5-1
CASSLSYRTRRQPQHF	16	TRBJ1-5	TRBV12-3/TRBV12-4
CASSLDPGSIYNEQFF	16	TRBJ2-1	TRBV5-1
CASSLGAGKNEQFF	14	TRBJ2-1	TRBV11-2